These T cell receptor beta chains were read from a single sample in a study of blood T cell repertoires in COVID-19. Using immunoSEQ multiplex PCR, the repertoire was profiled, and TCRdb retains in-frame clones only, with some absent. The sample holds around 100,000 clones; about 77% are singletons and the top ten take 12%. Sequenced: peripheral blood. The origin of the receptors is a woman between 65 and 79 years old with acute or convalescent COVID-19. The CDR3 runs from the conserved cysteine through the conserved F or W. A D gene is named only where the DNA matches it firmly. A clone size is listed for some rows: how often the clone was seen (once, few, many), or a class if it is expanded.

cdr3_aa | cdr3_nt | v_call | clone_size | d_call | j_call
CASSPSGDYGYTF | TGTGCCAGCTCACCGTCCGGAGACTATGGCTACACCTTC | TRBV18 | - | - | TRBJ1-2
CASSLLTQGGDTQYF | TGTGCCAGCAGCTTGTTAACCCAGGGGGGAGATACGCAGTATTTT | TRBV5-5 | - | - | TRBJ2-3
CASRRQGRNTEAFF | TGTGCCAGCAGACGACAGGGGCGAAACACTGAAGCTTTCTTT | TRBV9 | - | TRBD1 | TRBJ1-1
CASSFFSPQVAKNIQYF | TGTGCCAGCAGTTTTTTTTCTCCCCAGGTAGCCAAAAACATTCAGTACTTC | TRBV28 | - | - | TRBJ2-4
CAYRAGDGNTIYF | TGTGCCTACCGTGCAGGGGATGGAAACACCATATATTTT | TRBV6-6 | - | - | TRBJ1-3
CASSLSPDRVTGELFF | TGTGCCAGCAGCTTAAGTCCGGACAGGGTCACCGGGGAGCTGTTTTTT | TRBV7-2 | - | TRBD1 | TRBJ2-2
CSPIDDSNYGYTF | TGCAGTCCTATTGATGACAGTAACTATGGCTACACCTTC | TRBV20-1 | - | - | TRBJ1-2
CASSQAQGPGNTIYF | TGTGCCAGCAGCCAGGCTCAGGGGCCTGGAAACACCATATATTTT | TRBV14 | few | - | TRBJ1-3
CASSLNTGTSNSPLHF | TGTGCCAGCTCACTGAATACCGGGACATCTAATTCACCCCTCCACTTT | TRBV18 | - | - | TRBJ1-6
CASRDRWDQPQHF | TGTGCCAGTAGGGACAGGTGGGACCAGCCCCAGCATTTT | TRBV19 | - | TRBD1 | TRBJ1-5
CASSFQTGVKSGANVLTF | TGTGCCAGCAGTTTCCAGACAGGGGTGAAGTCTGGGGCCAACGTCCTGACTTTC | TRBV6-2/TRBV6-3 | - | TRBD1 | TRBJ2-6
CSVQVSNTGELFF | TGCAGCGTTCAGGTTTCGAACACCGGGGAGCTGTTTTTT | TRBV29-1 | - | - | TRBJ2-2
CASSKTGVGEKLFF | TGTGCCAGTAGTAAGACAGGGGTAGGCGAAAAACTGTTTTTT | TRBV19 | - | TRBD1 | TRBJ1-4
CASSFPGQGAENIQYF | TGTGCCAGCAGCTTTCCGGGACAGGGGGCTGAAAACATTCAGTACTTC | TRBV7-9 | - | TRBD1 | TRBJ2-4
CASSGTGTGYTF | TGTGCCAGCAGTGGGACAGGGACGGGCTACACCTTC | TRBV6-2/TRBV6-3 | few | TRBD1 | TRBJ1-2
CASSFGAPPGTGELFF | TGTGCCAGCAGCTTCGGCGCACCTCCGGGCACCGGGGAGCTGTTTTTT | TRBV7-3 | - | - | TRBJ2-2
CAISEPTIGRDNEQFF | TGTGCCATCAGTGAGCCAACCATAGGTCGGGACAATGAGCAGTTCTTC | TRBV10-3 | - | - | TRBJ2-1
CASSFGGEETQYF | TGTGCCAGCAGTTTTGGTGGAGAAGAGACCCAGTACTTC | TRBV12-3/TRBV12-4 | - | - | TRBJ2-5
CASRTSENEQFF | TGTGCCAGTCGGACTAGCGAAAATGAGCAGTTCTTC | TRBV12-3/TRBV12-4 | few | TRBD2 | TRBJ2-1
CASSRLSDTQYF | TGTGCCAGCAGCCGGTTGTCAGATACGCAGTATTTT | TRBV12-3/TRBV12-4 | - | - | TRBJ2-3
CSVEEAALRSTF | TGCAGCGTTGAAGAGGCGGCTCTTCGGTCCACCTTC | TRBV29-1 | - | - | TRBJ1-2
CASSLTGSYNSPLHF | TGTGCCAGTAGTCTGACAGGCTCCTATAATTCACCCCTCCACTTT | TRBV19 | - | - | TRBJ1-6
CASSLDRTAPGYTF | TGCGCCAGCAGCTTGGACAGAACGGCCCCGGGCTACACCTTC | TRBV5-1 | - | - | TRBJ1-2
CASRTGGASEAFF | TGTGCCAGTAGGACAGGGGGCGCGAGTGAAGCTTTCTTT | TRBV19 | - | TRBD1 | TRBJ1-1
CASSPDRDSNQPQHF | TGTGCCAGCAGTCCGGACAGGGATAGCAATCAGCCCCAGCATTTT | TRBV6-2/TRBV6-3 | many | TRBD1 | TRBJ1-5
CAGGTGGNSPLHF | TGTGCCGGGGGGACAGGGGGTAATTCACCCCTCCACTTT | TRBV30 | - | TRBD1 | TRBJ1-6
CASSPVVGVGNTIYF | TGTGCCAGCAGCCCCGTGGTAGGGGTTGGAAACACCATATATTTT | TRBV9 | - | - | TRBJ1-3
CASSEMIGRQGRYNEQFF | TGTGCCAGCAGTGAAATGATTGGCCGACAGGGAAGATACAATGAGCAGTTCTTC | TRBV6-1 | once | TRBD1 | TRBJ2-1
CSATVSETQYF | TGCAGTGCTACAGTTTCGGAGACCCAGTACTTC | TRBV20-1 | once | - | TRBJ2-5
CASTLGTAFGNTIYF | TGTGCCAGCACCCTCGGGACAGCCTTCGGAAACACCATATATTTT | TRBV28 | few | TRBD1 | TRBJ1-3
CASSFGDSSLRGYTF | TGTGCCAGCAGTTTTGGGGACAGCTCCCTGCGGGGCTACACCTTC | TRBV28 | - | TRBD1 | TRBJ1-2
CASDFGGAYGYTF | TGTGCCAGCGACTTTGGGGGCGCCTATGGCTACACCTTC | TRBV3-1/TRBV3-2 | - | - | TRBJ1-2
CASRTAGGRGTDTQYF | TGTGCCAGTAGGACCGCAGGGGGCCGGGGCACAGATACGCAGTATTTT | TRBV19 | - | TRBD1 | TRBJ2-3
CATSAHRADTQYF | TGTGCCACCAGTGCACACAGAGCAGATACGCAGTATTTT | TRBV24-1 | - | - | TRBJ2-3
CASSSGGLGTEAFF | TGTGCCAGCAGCTCCGGAGGGTTGGGGACTGAAGCTTTCTTT | TRBV7-9 | - | - | TRBJ1-1
CAISPGGRETQYF | TGTGCCATCAGCCCGGGGGGCCGGGAGACCCAGTACTTC | TRBV10-3 | - | - | TRBJ2-5
CASSSKDRAKLFF | TGTGCCAGCAGCTCCAAAGACAGGGCAAAACTGTTTTTT | TRBV13 | - | TRBD1 | TRBJ1-4
CASSDHGSSYNSPLHF | TGTGCCAGCAGTGATCACGGGAGCTCCTATAATTCACCCCTCCACTTT | TRBV2 | - | - | TRBJ1-6
CASRPPGQGMGYTF | TGTGCCAGCAGGCCCCCGGGACAGGGAATGGGCTACACCTTC | TRBV3-1/TRBV3-2 | - | TRBD1 | TRBJ1-2
CASSPPRMNSGNTIYF | TGTGCCAGCTCACCACCGCGAATGAACTCTGGAAACACCATATATTTT | TRBV18 | - | - | TRBJ1-3
CASIRLGQAAQYF | TGTGCCAGCATTCGATTGGGGCAGGCGGCCCAGTACTTC | TRBV6-5 | - | - | TRBJ2-5
CASSPTGVNTEAFF | TGTGCCAGCAGCCCTACAGGGGTGAACACTGAAGCTTTCTTT | TRBV11-2 | - | TRBD1 | TRBJ1-1
CASSLAEGSRYNEQFF | TGTGCCAGCAGCTTAGCGGAGGGGTCCAGGTACAATGAGCAGTTCTTC | TRBV11-2 | - | - | TRBJ2-1
CASSYTGDYGYTF | TGTGCCAGCAGTTACACGGGAGACTATGGCTACACCTTC | TRBV12-3/TRBV12-4 | - | - | TRBJ1-2
CASSTGQGYTGELFF | TGTGCCAGTAGTACCGGACAGGGTTACACCGGGGAGCTGTTTTTT | TRBV19 | - | TRBD1 | TRBJ2-2
CAWTGGGGLYTF | TGTGCCTGGACTGGAGGAGGGGGCCTCTACACCTTC | TRBV30 | - | TRBD1 | TRBJ1-2